The subject of this entry is one T cell receptor beta chain. What it binds is not known. This sample is drawn from a study of PD-L1 blockade in urothelial cancer. Study-wide background: Patients' histories included 0 to 3 prior chemotherapy regimens. The analyses of blood took place 3 weeks (second dose) and 6 weeks after treatment start. Study results and caveats: Below-median pretreatment blood TCR clonality was associated with improved progression-free and overall survival.

Germline assignment: CDR1 SGHDT and CDR2 YYEEEE. CDR3 size: 16 residues. Trimming cost V 2 bases and J 6 bases, with 19 bases left between them. Some clones are missing from TCRdb's copy, which holds only in-frame ones; the method was immunoSEQ multiplex PCR. The sample has under 130,000 clones, approximately 86% seen once; the top ten hold 2.4%. The sequenced sample was PBMCs, obtained around atezolizumab (anti-PD-L1) treatment. The chain recombines TRBV5-6 with TRBJ2-3; perhaps TRBD2 as D (5 bases). The receptor's source is a man in his fifties or sixties with urothelial cancer. CDR3 in amino acids: CASSFGVYRGGDTQYF. The CDR3 DNA reads TGTGCCAGCAGCTTCGGGGTGTACCGTGGTGGGGATACGCAGTATTTT.